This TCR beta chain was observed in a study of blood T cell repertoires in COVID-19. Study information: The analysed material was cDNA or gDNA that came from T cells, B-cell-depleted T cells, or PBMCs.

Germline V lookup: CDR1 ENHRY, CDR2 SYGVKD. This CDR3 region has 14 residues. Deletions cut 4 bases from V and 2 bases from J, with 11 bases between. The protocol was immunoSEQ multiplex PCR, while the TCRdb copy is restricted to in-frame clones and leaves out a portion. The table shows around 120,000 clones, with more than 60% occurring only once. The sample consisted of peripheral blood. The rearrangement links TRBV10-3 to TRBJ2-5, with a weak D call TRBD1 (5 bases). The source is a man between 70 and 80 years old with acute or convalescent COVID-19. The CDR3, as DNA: TGTGCCATCAGTGCAGAGCAGGGTCAAGAGACCCAGTACTTC. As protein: CAISAEQGQETQYF.